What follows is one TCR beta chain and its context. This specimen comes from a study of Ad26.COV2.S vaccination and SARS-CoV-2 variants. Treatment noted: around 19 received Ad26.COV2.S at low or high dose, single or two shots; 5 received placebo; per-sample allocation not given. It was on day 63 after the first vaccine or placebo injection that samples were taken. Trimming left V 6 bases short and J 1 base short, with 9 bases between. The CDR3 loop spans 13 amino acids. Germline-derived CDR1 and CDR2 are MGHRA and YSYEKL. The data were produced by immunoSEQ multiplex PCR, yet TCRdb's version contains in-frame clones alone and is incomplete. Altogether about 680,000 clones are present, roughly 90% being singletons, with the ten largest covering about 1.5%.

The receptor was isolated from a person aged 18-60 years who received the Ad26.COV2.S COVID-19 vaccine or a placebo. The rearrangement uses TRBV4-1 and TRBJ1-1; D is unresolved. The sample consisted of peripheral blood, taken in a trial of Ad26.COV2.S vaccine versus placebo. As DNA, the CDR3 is TGCGCCAGCAGTCCGGACTCGAACACTGAAGCTTTCTTT. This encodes CASSPDSNTEAFF.